These T cell receptor beta chains were read from a single sample in a study of graft-versus-host responses after intestinal transplantation. Only in-frame clones appear in the TCRdb table, and some are missing; sequencing was by immunoSEQ multiplex PCR. This table holds tens of thousands of clones, less than 95% found once. Their cognate antigens are unknown. Sequencing used unstimulated CD8+ T cells sorted from spleen or lymph node cells, obtained before intestinal transplant. All receptors derive from a human donor who received an intestinal transplant. Both conserved end residues are part of each CDR3. A D gene is named only where the DNA matches it firmly. Rows give clone size only sometimes, using once, few, many, or a class for an expanded clone.

abundance,v_gene,j_gene,d_gene,CDR3aa,CDR3nt
NA,TRBV2,TRBJ2-5,NA,CASSEAGSKETQYF,TGTGCCAGCAGTGAAGCAGGGAGCAAAGAGACCCAGTACTTC
NA,TRBV7-3,TRBJ2-3,NA,CASSGAARWGRVTDTQYF,TGTGCCAGCAGCGGAGCGGCCAGGTGGGGGCGCGTCACAGATACGCAGTATTTT
NA,TRBV13,TRBJ2-7,NA,CASSERGYEQYF,TGTGCCAGCAGCGAGAGGGGGTACGAGCAGTACTTC
few,TRBV10-2,TRBJ1-1,NA,CASSTGNTEAFF,TGCGCCAGCTCCACAGGGAACACTGAAGCTTTCTTT
NA,TRBV7-9,TRBJ2-7,TRBD2,CASSLDGRGASEQYF,TGTGCCAGCAGCTTAGACGGGCGGGGGGCGAGCGAGCAGTACTTC
NA,TRBV9,TRBJ2-3,TRBD1,CASSAWDRGIPTDTQYF,TGTGCCAGCAGCGCCTGGGACAGGGGCATCCCGACAGATACGCAGTATTTT
few,TRBV19,TRBJ1-6,TRBD1,CASSMGTGNSPLHF,TGTGCCAGTAGTATGGGGACAGGGAATTCACCCCTCCACTTT
NA,TRBV7-9,TRBJ1-1,TRBD1,CASSQGGAFTEAFF,TGTGCCAGCAGCCAAGGGGGCGCGTTCACTGAAGCTTTCTTT
NA,TRBV7-6,TRBJ2-1,NA,CASSLFSNEQFF,TGTGCCAGCAGCTTATTTAGCAATGAGCAGTTCTTC
few,TRBV6-5,TRBJ2-7,NA,CASSYSIGYEQYF,TGTGCCAGCAGTTACTCGATCGGGTACGAGCAGTACTTC
NA,TRBV27,TRBJ1-1,TRBD1,CASQGGPEAFF,TGTGCCAGCCAGGGGGGCCCTGAAGCTTTCTTT
few,TRBV6-1,TRBJ2-7,TRBD2,CASSHPGTKYYEQYF,TGTGCCAGCAGCCACCCCGGGACTAAATACTACGAGCAGTACTTC
NA,TRBV6-1,TRBJ1-1,NA,CASCQGPEAFF,TGTGCCAGCTGCCAGGGGCCTGAAGCTTTCTTT
NA,TRBV6-1,TRBJ1-5,NA,CASGSGNQPQHF,TGTGCCAGCGGGTCCGGGAATCAGCCCCAGCATTTT
NA,TRBV9,TRBJ2-7,TRBD1,CASSLWDSNYEQYF,TGTGCCAGCAGCCTTTGGGACAGCAACTACGAGCAGTACTTC
once,TRBV6-5,TRBJ1-1,TRBD1,CASRLGQGARGAFF,TGTGCCAGCAGACTCGGACAGGGGGCGCGTGGAGCTTTCTTT
NA,TRBV5-4,TRBJ2-1,TRBD1,CASNRDRGINNEQFF,TGTGCCAGCAACCGGGACAGGGGGATCAACAATGAGCAGTTCTTC
NA,TRBV6-5,TRBJ2-1,TRBD2,CASSRGGPHNEQFF,TGTGCCAGCAGCCGCGGGGGTCCCCACAATGAGCAGTTCTTC
NA,TRBV6-5,TRBJ2-1,TRBD2,CASSPTGGPNEQFF,TGTGCCAGCAGTCCTACGGGGGGGCCGAATGAGCAGTTCTTC
NA,TRBV5-4,TRBJ2-5,NA,CASSLGSGEQYF,TGTGCCAGCAGCTTGGGTTCGGGGGAGCAGTACTTC
NA,TRBV9,TRBJ1-1,NA,CASSVTGSITEAFF,TGTGCCAGCAGCGTAACAGGGTCGATCACTGAAGCTTTCTTT
NA,TRBV28,TRBJ2-3,NA,CASSPSDTQYF,TGTGCCAGCAGCCCTAGCGATACGCAGTATTTT
NA,TRBV20-1,TRBJ2-1,NA,CSARDLNEQFF,TGCAGTGCTAGAGATCTGAATGAGCAGTTCTTC
NA,TRBV13,TRBJ2-7,NA,CASSPKGSEPPYYEQYF,TGTGCCAGCAGCCCTAAGGGGTCGGAGCCCCCCTACTACGAGCAGTACTTC
NA,TRBV5-8,TRBJ2-1,TRBD2,CASRPPRGGGSYNEQFF,TGTGCCAGCAGACCACCCCGTGGCGGGGGGTCCTACAATGAGCAGTTCTTC
NA,TRBV4-1,TRBJ2-7,NA,CASSHQGPAGEQYF,TGCGCCAGCAGCCATCAGGGCCCCGCTGGCGAGCAGTACTTC
NA,TRBV4-1,TRBJ1-1,TRBD1,CASSQDRAANTEAFF,TGCGCCAGCAGCCAGGACAGGGCTGCGAACACTGAAGCTTTCTTT
NA,TRBV9,TRBJ2-2,NA,CASSVGVVNTGELFF,TGTGCCAGCAGCGTAGGAGTCGTGAACACCGGGGAGCTGTTTTTT
NA,TRBV13,TRBJ1-6,NA,CASSPGDSPLHF,TGTGCCAGCAGCCCCGGGGATTCACCCCTCCACTTT
NA,TRBV19,TRBJ1-2,TRBD1,CASYSGGRGYTF,TGTGCCAGCTACTCAGGGGGCCGCGGCTACACCTTC
NA,TRBV5-1,TRBJ1-1,NA,CASSLGYRAEETEAFF,TGCGCCAGCAGCTTGGGATACAGGGCAGAGGAGACTGAAGCTTTCTTT